The present TCR beta chain was sequenced within a study of blood T cell repertoires in COVID-19. Assay: immunoSEQ multiplex PCR; the TCRdb copy retains only in-frame clones and omits some. Of 120,000 or so clones in the sample, less than 90% were seen once. This CDR3 has 14 amino acids. Trimming cost V 5 bases and J 5 bases, with 16 bases left between them. Looked up from germline, CDR1 is SGHAT and CDR2 is FQNNGV. What was sequenced was peripheral blood. The receptor's source is a man older than 75 with active or convalescent COVID-19. The chain is built from TRBV11-2 and TRBJ2-7; TRBD2 might be the D (6 bases). CDR3 nucleotides: TGTGCCAGCAGCCTGGGACTGCAGTACGACGAGCAGTACTTC. It specifies CASSLGLQYDEQYF.